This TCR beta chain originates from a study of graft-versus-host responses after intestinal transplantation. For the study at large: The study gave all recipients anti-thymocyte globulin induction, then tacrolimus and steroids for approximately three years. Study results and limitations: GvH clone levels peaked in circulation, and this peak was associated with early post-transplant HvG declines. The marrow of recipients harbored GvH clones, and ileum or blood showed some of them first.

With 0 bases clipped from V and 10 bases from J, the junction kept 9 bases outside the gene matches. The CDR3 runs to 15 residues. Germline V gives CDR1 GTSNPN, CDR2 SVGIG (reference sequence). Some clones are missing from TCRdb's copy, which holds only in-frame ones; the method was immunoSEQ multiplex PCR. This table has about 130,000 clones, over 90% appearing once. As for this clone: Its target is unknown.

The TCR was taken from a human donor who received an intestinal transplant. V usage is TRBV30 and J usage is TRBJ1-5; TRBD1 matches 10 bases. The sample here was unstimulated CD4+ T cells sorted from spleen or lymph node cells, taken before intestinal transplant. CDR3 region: CAWSVGGQGSDPQHF. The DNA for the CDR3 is TGTGCCTGGAGTGTAGGGGGACAGGGGAGTGATCCCCAGCATTTT.